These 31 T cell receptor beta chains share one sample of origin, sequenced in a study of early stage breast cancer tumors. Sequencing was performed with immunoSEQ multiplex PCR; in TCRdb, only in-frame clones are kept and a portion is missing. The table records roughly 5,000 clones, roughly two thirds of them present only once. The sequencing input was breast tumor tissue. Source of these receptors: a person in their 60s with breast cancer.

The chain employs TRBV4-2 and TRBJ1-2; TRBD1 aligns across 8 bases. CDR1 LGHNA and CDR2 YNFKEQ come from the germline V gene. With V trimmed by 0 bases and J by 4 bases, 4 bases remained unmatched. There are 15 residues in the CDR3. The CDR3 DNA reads TGTGCCAGCAGCCAAGATTGGGGACAGGTCTATGGCTACACCTTC. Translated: CASSQDWGQVYGYTF.

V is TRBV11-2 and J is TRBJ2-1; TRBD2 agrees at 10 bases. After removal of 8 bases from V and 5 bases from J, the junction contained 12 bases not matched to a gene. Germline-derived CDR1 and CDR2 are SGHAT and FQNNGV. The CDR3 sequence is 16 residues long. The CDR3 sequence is CASGQRLAGEHNEQFF. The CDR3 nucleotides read TGTGCCAGCGGTCAACGTCTAGCGGGAGAACACAATGAGCAGTTCTTC. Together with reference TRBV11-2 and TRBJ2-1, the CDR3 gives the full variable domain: EAGVAQSPRYKIIEKRQSVAFWCNPISGHATLYWYQQILGQGPKLLIQFQNNGVVDDSQLPKDRFSAERLKGVDSTLKIQPAKLEDSAVYLCASGQRLAGEHNEQFFGPGTRLTVL.

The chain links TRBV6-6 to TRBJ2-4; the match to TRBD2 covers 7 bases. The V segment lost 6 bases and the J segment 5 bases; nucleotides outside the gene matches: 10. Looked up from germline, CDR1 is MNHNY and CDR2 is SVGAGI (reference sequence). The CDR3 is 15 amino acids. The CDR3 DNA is TGTGCCAGCAGCTTATGGGGGGGACGGGAAAACATTCAGTACTTC. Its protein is CASSLWGGRENIQYF.

The CDR3 DNA reads as TGTGCCAGCAGCTTCCAGGGAGGGGACTACGAGCAGTACTTC. Encoded protein: CASSFQGGDYEQYF. The chain combines TRBV5-6 with TRBJ2-7; 7 nucleotides align to TRBD2. The CDR3 loop spans 14 amino acids. Trimming took 2 bases from V and 3 from J; bases not matched to a gene: 5. From germline, CDR1 is SGHDT and CDR2 YYEEEE.

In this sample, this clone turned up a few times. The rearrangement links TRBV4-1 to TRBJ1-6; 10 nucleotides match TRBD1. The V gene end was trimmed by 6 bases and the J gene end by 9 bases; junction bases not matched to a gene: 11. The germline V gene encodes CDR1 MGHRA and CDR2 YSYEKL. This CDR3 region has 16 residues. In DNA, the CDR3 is TGCGCCAGCAGGCCAGAAGCGGGACAGGGGTTTTCACCCCTCCACTTT. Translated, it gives CASRPEAGQGFSPLHF.

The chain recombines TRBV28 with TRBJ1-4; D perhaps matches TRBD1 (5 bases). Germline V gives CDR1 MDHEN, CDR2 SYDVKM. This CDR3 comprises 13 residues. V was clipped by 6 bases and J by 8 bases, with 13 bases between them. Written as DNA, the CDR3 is TGTGCCAGCAGAGGGACGCTTGAGGAAAAACTGTTTTTT. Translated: CASRGTLEEKLFF.

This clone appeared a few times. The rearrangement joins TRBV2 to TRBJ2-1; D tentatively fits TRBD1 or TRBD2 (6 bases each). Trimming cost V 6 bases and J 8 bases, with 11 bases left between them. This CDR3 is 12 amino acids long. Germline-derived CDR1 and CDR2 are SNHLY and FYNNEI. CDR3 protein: CASSSGEDEQFF. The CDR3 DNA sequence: TGTGCCAGCAGCTCAGGGGAGGATGAGCAGTTCTTC.

DNA for the CDR3: TGTGCCAGCAGCCAGGGGGGGCGAGGCTACACCTTC. This codes for CASSQGGRGYTF. The J gene is TRBJ1-2, the V gene TRBV7-2; TRBD1 aligns across 7 bases. Germline V gene sequence: CDR1 SGHTA, CDR2 FQGNSA. The trim removed 5 bases at V and 8 bases at J, leaving 5 bases unmatched. The CDR3 is 12 amino acids.

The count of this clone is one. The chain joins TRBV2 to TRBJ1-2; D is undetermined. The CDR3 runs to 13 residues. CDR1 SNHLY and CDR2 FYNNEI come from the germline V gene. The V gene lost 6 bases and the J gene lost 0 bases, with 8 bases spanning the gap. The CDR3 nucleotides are TGTGCCAGCAGCGTCACAGCTAACTATGGCTACACCTTC. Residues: CASSVTANYGYTF. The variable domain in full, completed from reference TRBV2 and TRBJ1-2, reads EPEVTQTPSHQVTQMGQEVILRCVPISNHLYFYWYRQILGQKVEFLVSFYNNEISEKSEIFDDQFSVERPDGSNFTLKIRSTKLEDSAMYFCASSVTANYGYTFGSGTRLTVV.

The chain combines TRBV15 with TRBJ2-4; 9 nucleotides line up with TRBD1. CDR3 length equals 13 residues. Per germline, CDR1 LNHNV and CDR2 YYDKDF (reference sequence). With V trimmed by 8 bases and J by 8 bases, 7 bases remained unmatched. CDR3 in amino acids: CATAGTGFDIQYF. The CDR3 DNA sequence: TGTGCCACCGCCGGGACAGGGTTCGACATTCAGTACTTC.

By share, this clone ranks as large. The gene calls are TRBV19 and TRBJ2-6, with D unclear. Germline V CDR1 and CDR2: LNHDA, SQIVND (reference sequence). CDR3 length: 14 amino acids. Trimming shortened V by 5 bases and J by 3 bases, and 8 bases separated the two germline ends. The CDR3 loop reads CASSPTGGANVLTF. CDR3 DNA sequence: TGTGCCAGTAGTCCCACGGGTGGGGCCAACGTCCTGACTTTC.

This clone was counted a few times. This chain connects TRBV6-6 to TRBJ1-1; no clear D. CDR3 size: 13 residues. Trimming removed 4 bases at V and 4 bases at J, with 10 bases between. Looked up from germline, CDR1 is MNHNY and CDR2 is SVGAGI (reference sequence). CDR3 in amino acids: CASSLPRSTEAFF. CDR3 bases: TGTGCCAGCAGTTTACCCCGGAGCACTGAAGCTTTCTTT.

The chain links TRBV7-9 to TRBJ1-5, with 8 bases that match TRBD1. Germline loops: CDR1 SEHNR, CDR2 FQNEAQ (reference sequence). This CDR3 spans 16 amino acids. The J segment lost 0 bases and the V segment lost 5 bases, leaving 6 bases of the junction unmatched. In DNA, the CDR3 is TGTGCCAGCAGCAAAGGGACAGGCTATAGCAATCAGCCCCAGCATTTT. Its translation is CASSKGTGYSNQPQHF.

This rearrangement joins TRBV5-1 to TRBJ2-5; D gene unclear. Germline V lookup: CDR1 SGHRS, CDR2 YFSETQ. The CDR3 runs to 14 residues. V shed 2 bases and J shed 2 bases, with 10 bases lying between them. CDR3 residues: CASSLLAPQETQYF. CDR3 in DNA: TGCGCCAGCAGCTTATTGGCGCCTCAAGAGACCCAGTACTTC.

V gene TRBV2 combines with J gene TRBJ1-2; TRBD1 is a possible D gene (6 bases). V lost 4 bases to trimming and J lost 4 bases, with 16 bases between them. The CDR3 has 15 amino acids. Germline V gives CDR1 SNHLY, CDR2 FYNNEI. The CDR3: CASSAGQGLGYGYTF. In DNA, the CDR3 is TGTGCCAGCAGTGCCGGGCAGGGGTTAGGCTATGGCTACACCTTC.

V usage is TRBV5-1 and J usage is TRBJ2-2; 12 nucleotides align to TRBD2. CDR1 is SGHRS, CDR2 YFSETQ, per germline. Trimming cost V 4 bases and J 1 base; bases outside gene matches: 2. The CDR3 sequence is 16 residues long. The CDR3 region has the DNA TGCGCCAGCAGCCGGACTAGCGGGGAGAACACCGGGGAGCTGTTTTTT. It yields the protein CASSRTSGENTGELFF.

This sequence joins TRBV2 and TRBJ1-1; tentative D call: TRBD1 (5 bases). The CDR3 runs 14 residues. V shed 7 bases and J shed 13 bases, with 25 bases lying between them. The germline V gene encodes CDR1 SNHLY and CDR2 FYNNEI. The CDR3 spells CASIPNPGTSMVFF. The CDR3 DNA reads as TGTGCCAGCATCCCGAACCCCGGGACGAGTATGGTTTTCTTT.

CDR3 DNA: TGTGCCAGCAGTGACAAACTAGTCGGCGAGACCCAGTACTTC. It translates to CASSDKLVGETQYF. The chain is built from TRBV2 and TRBJ2-5; the D gene is possibly TRBD2 (5 bases). The CDR3 spans 14 residues. Germline-derived CDR1 and CDR2 are SNHLY and FYNNEI. The V end lost 3 bases, the J end lost 5 bases, and 13 bases lay between the germline ends.

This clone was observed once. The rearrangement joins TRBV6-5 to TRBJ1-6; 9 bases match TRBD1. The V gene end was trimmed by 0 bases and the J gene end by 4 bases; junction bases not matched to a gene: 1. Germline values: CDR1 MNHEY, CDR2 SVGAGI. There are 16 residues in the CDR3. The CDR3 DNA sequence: TGTGCCAGCAGTTACTCTGGGACAGGGTATAATTCACCCCTCCACTTT. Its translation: CASSYSGTGYNSPLHF.

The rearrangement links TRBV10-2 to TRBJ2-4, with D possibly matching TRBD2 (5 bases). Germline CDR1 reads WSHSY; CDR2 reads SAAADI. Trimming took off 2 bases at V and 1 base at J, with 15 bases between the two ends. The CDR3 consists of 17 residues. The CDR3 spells CASSEHRSAGAKNIQYF. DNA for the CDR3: TGCGCCAGCAGTGAGCACCGGTCGGCGGGCGCCAAAAACATTCAGTACTTC.

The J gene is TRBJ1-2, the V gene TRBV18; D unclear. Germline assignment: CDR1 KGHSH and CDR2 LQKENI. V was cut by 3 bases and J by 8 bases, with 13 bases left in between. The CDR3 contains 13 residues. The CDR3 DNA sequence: TGTGCCAGCTCACCTCCTGGGTCGAGCGGCTACACCTTC. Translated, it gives CASSPPGSSGYTF.

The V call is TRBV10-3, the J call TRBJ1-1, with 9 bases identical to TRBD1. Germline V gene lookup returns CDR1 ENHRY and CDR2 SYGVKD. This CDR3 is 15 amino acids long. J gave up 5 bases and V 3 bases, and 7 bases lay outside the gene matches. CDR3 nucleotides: TGTGCCATCAGTGATTGGGACAGGGAAAAAACTGAAGCTTTCTTT. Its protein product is CAISDWDREKTEAFF.

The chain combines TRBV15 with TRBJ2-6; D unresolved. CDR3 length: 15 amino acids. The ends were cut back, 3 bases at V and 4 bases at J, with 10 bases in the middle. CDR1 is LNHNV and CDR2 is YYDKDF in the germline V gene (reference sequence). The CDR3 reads CATSRRNSGANVLTF. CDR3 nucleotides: TGTGCCACCAGCAGGAGGAACTCAGGGGCCAACGTCCTGACTTTC.

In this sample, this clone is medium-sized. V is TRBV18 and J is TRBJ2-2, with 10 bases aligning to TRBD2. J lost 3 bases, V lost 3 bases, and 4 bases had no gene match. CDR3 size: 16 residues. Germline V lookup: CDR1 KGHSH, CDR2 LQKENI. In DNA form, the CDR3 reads TGTGCCAGCTCACCGTCAGGGACTAGCGACACCGGGGAGCTGTTTTTT. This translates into CASSPSGTSDTGELFF. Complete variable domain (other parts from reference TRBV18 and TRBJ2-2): NAGVMQNPRHLVRRRGQEARLRCSPMKGHSHVYWYRQLPEEGLKFMVYLQKENIIDESGMPKERFSAEFPKEGPSILRIQQVVRGDSAAYFCASSPSGTSDTGELFFGEGSRLTVL.

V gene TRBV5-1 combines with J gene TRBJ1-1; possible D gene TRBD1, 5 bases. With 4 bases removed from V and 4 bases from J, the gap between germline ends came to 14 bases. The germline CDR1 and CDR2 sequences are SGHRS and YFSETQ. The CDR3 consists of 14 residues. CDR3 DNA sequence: TGCGCCAGCAGCCAGAGTGGGGGGAGCACTGAAGCTTTCTTT. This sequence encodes CASSQSGGSTEAFF.

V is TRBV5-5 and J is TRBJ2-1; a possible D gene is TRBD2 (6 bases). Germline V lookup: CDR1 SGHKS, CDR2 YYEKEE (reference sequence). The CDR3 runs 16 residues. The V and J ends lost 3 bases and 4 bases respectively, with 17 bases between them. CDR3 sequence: CASSSSGLYYYNEQFF. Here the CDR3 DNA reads TGTGCCAGCAGCTCATCGGGACTCTATTATTACAATGAGCAGTTCTTC.

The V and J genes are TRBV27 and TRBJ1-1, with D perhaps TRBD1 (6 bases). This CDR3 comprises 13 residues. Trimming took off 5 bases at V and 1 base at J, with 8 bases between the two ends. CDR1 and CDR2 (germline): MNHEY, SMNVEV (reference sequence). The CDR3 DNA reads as TGTGCCAGCAGTGACAGGTCGAACACTGAAGCTTTCTTT. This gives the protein CASSDRSNTEAFF.

Here the CDR3 DNA reads TGCGCCAGCAGCCCCCGGGACAGCCACACAGATACGCAGTATTTT. Amino acids: CASSPRDSHTDTQYF. V is TRBV4-3 and J is TRBJ2-3; TRBD1 matches 7 bases. From germline, CDR1 is LGHNA and CDR2 YSLEER. The CDR3 runs 15 residues. The J segment lost 2 bases and the V segment lost 4 bases, leaving 6 bases of the junction unmatched.

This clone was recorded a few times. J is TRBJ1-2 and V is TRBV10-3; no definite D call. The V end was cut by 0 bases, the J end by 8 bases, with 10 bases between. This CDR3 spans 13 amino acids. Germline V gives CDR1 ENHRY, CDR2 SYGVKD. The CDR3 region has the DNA TGTGCCATCAGTGAGTCGATACAGAGGGGCTACACCTTC. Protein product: CAISESIQRGYTF.

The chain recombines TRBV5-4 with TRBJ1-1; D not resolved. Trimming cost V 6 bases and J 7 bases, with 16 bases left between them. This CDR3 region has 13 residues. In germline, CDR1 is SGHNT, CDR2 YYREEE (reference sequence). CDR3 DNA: TGTGCCAGCATGTCGACGGCCCCACTTGAAGCTTTCTTT. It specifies CASMSTAPLEAFF.

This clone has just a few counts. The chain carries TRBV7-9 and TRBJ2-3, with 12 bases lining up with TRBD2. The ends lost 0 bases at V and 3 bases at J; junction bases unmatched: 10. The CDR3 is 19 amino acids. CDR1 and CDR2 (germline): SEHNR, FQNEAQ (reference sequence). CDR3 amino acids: CASSLAVSWTSGETDTQYF. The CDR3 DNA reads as TGTGCCAGCAGCTTAGCGGTATCCTGGACTAGCGGGGAGACAGATACGCAGTATTTT.